What follows is one T cell receptor (beta chain) and its context. Its specificity is unknown. This specimen comes from a study of PD-L1 blockade in urothelial cancer. The study, taken as a whole, reports: Stronger expansion of tumor-associated clones in blood at 3 weeks distinguished durable-benefit patients.

Data came from immunoSEQ multiplex PCR; TCRdb stores just in-frame clones and leaves some out. The sample contains 80,000 to 130,000 clones, about 89% of which appear only once. CDR1 and CDR2 from the germline V gene are SGHDN and FVKESK. Unmatched junction bases numbered 4, after V lost 1 base and J lost 6 bases. CDR3 length: 15 amino acids. The chain joins TRBV14 to TRBJ2-2; 8 bases match TRBD1. The sequence was collected from an elderly woman with urothelial cancer. Sequencing used PBMCs, obtained around atezolizumab (anti-PD-L1) treatment. The CDR3 region has the DNA TGTGCCAGCAGCCAAGGACAGGGGTTAGCCGGGGAGCTGTTTTTT. This sequence encodes CASSQGQGLAGELFF. Variable domain in full (rest from reference TRBV14 and TRBJ2-2): EAGVTQFPSHSVIEKGQTVTLRCDPISGHDNLYWYRRVMGKEIKFLLHFVKESKQDESGMPNNRFLAERTGGTYSTLKVQPAELEDSGVYFCASSQGQGLAGELFFGEGSRLTVL.